This T cell receptor (beta chain) emerged from a study of beta chain features in type 1 diabetes. On the study more broadly: Patients and healthy donors were similar in age, gender and cell yields.

Regarding the study as a whole: Because the template was cDNA, high-expressing cells might be over-represented.

CDR1 MDHEN and CDR2 SYDVKM come from the germline V gene. The CDR3 runs 16 residues. V dropped 1 base and J dropped 1 base, with 11 bases sitting between them. Sorting with CD45RO/CCR7/CD25/CD127/CD95/CD27 yielded naive, central memory, regulatory and stem-like memory CD4+ cells. Expressed TCRB transcripts were sequenced because the isolated RNA had all been reverse transcribed beforehand. TCRdb keeps only in-frame clones here, not all; method: immunoSEQ multiplex PCR. The data show 250,000 to 300,000 clones, with 7% to 9% seen just once and roughly 1% held by the top ten. Concerning this clone itself: Its antigen remains unidentified.

This receptor was obtained from a woman younger than 35 in good health. The material sequenced was central memory CD4+ T cells from blood. V and J are TRBV28 and TRBJ1-5; D uncertain. The CDR3 nucleotides are TGTGCCAGCAGTTTATATTGGGGAGCAAGCAATCAGCCCCAGCATTTT. Protein: CASSLYWGASNQPQHF.